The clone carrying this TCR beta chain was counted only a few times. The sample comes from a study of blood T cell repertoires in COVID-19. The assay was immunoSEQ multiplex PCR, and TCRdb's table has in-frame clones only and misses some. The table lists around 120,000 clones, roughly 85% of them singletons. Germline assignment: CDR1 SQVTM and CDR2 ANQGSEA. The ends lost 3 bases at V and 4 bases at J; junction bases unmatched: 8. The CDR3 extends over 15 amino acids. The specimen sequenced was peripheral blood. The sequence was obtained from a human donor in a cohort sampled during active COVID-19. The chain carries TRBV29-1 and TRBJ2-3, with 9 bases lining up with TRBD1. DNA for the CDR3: TGCAGCGTTGAGCCGGGACAGGGTATTTCAGATACGCAGTATTTT. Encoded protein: CSVEPGQGISDTQYF.